This T cell receptor (beta chain) was sequenced in a study of cytomegalovirus exposure and HLA in healthy donors. The CDR3 consists of 20 residues. From germline, CDR1 is LNHDA and CDR2 SQIVND (reference sequence). The V gene end was trimmed by 0 bases and the J gene end by 0 bases; junction bases not matched to a gene: 13. PCR was performed using 60 Vbeta and 13 Jbeta primers. TCRdb keeps only in-frame clones here, not all; method: immunoSEQ multiplex PCR. The table has over 150,000 clones, about 72% seen once. The TCR sequence derives from a man aged 25-45 years in good health and CMV-seropositive. V gene TRBV19 combines with J gene TRBJ1-5; 8 nucleotides line up with TRBD1. The sequencing input was PBMCs. Here the CDR3 DNA reads TGTGCCAGTAGTATAGATGCAGGGTGGACAGGGCCTTATAGCAATCAGCCCCAGCATTTT. Encoded protein: CASSIDAGWTGPYSNQPQHF. The whole variable domain, filled in from reference TRBV19 and TRBJ1-5, reads DGGITQSPKYLFRKEGQNVTLSCEQNLNHDAMYWYRQDPGQGLRLIYYSQIVNDFQKGDIAEGYSVSREKKESFPLTVTSAQKNPTAFYLCASSIDAGWTGPYSNQPQHFGDGTRLSIL.